This T cell receptor beta chain was captured by sequencing in a study of T cell repertoires in ileal Crohn's disease. The length of the CDR3 is 14 residues. V was trimmed by 7 bases and J by 5 bases, leaving 17 bases between them. Per the germline V gene, CDR1 is MNHNS and CDR2 is SASEGT. Study observations and caveats: Compared with CD4 T cells, sorted CD8 cells carried more expanded clones.

Notes on this clone: What it recognizes is unknown.

The table came from immunoSEQ multiplex PCR; TCRdb's copy has only in-frame clones and leaves some out. This sample carries nearly 5,000 clones, roughly 80% of them seen once, and the ten largest clones take roughly 12%. Material for sequencing was ileal tissue. This sequence was found in an adult with Crohn's disease. The V call is TRBV6-1, the J call TRBJ2-5, with D possibly matching TRBD1 (6 bases). The CDR3 coding sequence is TGTGCCAGCACCCGAGGGGGACCGGGGGAGACCCAGTACTTC. Translated: CASTRGGPGETQYF.